This T cell receptor beta chain was identified in a study of blood T cell repertoires in COVID-19. Whole-study context: From T cells, B-cell-depleted T cells, or PBMCs came the material, which was cDNA or gDNA.

Between the trimmed V and J ends, which lost 7 bases and 8 bases, there was a span of 15 bases. CDR1 is SQVTM, CDR2 ANQGSEA, per germline. The CDR3 runs to 12 residues. Study processing details: Amplified reference gene primers provided the basis for estimating nucleated cell counts. TCRdb's table, derived via immunoSEQ multiplex PCR, lists solely in-frame clones and lacks some. The D gene and trimming were derived from the DNA, and the V and J assignments and clone size from that table. In the table there are some 220,000 clones, about 85% of which are singletons. The sequenced sample was peripheral blood. V and J are TRBV29-1 and TRBJ2-1; D unresolved. The clonotype originates from a woman aged 60 to 75 with active or convalescent COVID-19. This CDR3 is CSAGAALYEQFF. In nucleotides, the CDR3 is TGCAGCGCCGGAGCCGCCTTATATGAGCAGTTCTTC.